Detailed here is one T cell receptor beta chain. Since a much larger clone is just one base distant, this may be a read error. These data come from a study of blood T cells in healthy people across ages. Combining a sample-barcoded 5' primer with a J-beta primer mix, a second PCR ran for roughly 7 to 12 cycles. TCRdb reprocessed the 5' RACE reads with MiXCR, giving one entry per CDR3 protein. Seen here are around 870,000 distinct CDR3 sequences, 25% to 30% observed once, and the top ten hold 15% to 20%. The sequence came from a woman aged 80 or older in good health. Sample: blood.

The CDR3, as DNA: TGTGCCATCAGCAGCTCGACGGATGCTAACTATGGCTACACCTTC. This gives the protein CAISSSTDANYGYTF. The V and J genes are TRBV10-3 and TRBJ1-2; D gene uncertain. The germline gives CDR1 ENHRY, CDR2 SYGVKD. V shed 6 bases and J shed 0 bases, with 14 bases lying between them. The CDR3 length is 15 residues.